The T cell receptor beta chain under discussion was sequenced for a study of CD8 T cells in ankylosing spondylitis. Overall study results and limits: As for the disease-linked clones, they showed a CD8+ phenotype and occurred at relatively low frequencies in peripheral blood. Certain motif variants had earlier appeared in reactive arthritis synovial fluid and blood. Roughly 8 highly homologous variants made up a TCR beta motif that seemed to typify ankylosing spondylitis blood. The authors reported significant enrichment of disease-linked clones in matched ankylosing spondylitis synovial fluid.

In making TCR beta libraries, quantitative 5'-RACE with molecular barcodes was used. TCRdb independently ran MiXCR on the 5' RACE reads; one entry per CDR3 protein. The sample has 330,000 or so distinct CDR3 sequences; 7% to 9% are singletons. J was trimmed by 7 bases and V by 5 bases; bases with no gene match: 8. CDR1 SEHNR and CDR2 FQNEAQ come from the germline V gene (reference sequence). The length of the CDR3 is 16 residues. This clonotype was observed at least ten times. The antigen is not known. The receptor was isolated from a male donor with ankylosing spondylitis. Sequencing used blood, either unsorted or a sorted T cell fraction (not recorded which). V gene TRBV7-9 combines with J gene TRBJ2-1, with TRBD2 matching 13 bases. The chain's CDR3 is CASSRGTSGTRNEQFF. The CDR3 DNA sequence: TGTGCCAGCAGCCGAGGGACTAGCGGGACGAGGAATGAGCAGTTCTTC.